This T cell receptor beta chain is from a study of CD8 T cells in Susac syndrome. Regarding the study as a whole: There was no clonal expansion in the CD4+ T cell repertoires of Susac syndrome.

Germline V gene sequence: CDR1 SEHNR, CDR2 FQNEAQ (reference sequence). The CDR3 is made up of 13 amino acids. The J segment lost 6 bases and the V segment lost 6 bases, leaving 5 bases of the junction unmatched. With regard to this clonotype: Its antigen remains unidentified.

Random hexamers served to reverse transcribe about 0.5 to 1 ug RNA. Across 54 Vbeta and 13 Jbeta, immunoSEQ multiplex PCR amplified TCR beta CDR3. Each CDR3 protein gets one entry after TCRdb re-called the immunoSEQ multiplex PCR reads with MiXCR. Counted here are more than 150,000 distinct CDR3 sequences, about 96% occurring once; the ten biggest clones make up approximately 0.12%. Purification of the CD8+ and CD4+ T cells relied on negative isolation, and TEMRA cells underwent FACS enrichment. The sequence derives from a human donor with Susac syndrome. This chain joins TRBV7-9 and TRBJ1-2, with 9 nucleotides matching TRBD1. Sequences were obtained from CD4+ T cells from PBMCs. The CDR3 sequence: CASSSTGGNGYTF. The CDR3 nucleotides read TGTGCCAGCAGTTCTACAGGGGGCAATGGCTACACCTTC.